The 26 T cell receptor beta chains below were found in one sample sequenced in a study of regulatory dendritic cells for organ transplantation. The protocol was immunoSEQ multiplex PCR, while the TCRdb copy is restricted to in-frame clones and leaves out a portion. Of about 11,000 clones listed, 75% are singletons. Their antigens remain unidentified. CFSE-labeled sorted T cells met regulatory or mature dendritic cells for around 5 days. The sample was memory CD4+ T cells from blood cultured with regulatory dendritic cells. The subset is: CD45RO+ memory T cells. The receptors were sampled from a human donor in good health.

The rearrangement links TRBV5-1 to TRBJ2-7; TRBD2 agrees at 7 bases. Losses at the gene ends were 4 bases for V and 7 bases for J; bases not matched to a gene: 11. The CDR3 covers 14 residues. Per germline, CDR1 SGHRS and CDR2 YFSETQ. The CDR3 loop reads CASSTGLSVGEQYF. The CDR3 DNA reads as TGCGCCAGCAGCACGGGACTAAGTGTAGGAGAGCAGTACTTC.

J is TRBJ2-5 and V is TRBV11-2; 9 positions agree with TRBD2. Germline lookup yields CDR1 SGHAT and CDR2 FQNNGV. This CDR3 region has 16 residues. V was clipped by 7 bases and J by 5 bases; unmatched bases: 14. CDR3 residues: CASTPRAGGLGETQYF. The CDR3 DNA reads TGTGCCAGCACCCCAAGAGCGGGGGGCCTGGGGGAGACCCAGTACTTC. Together with reference TRBV11-2 and TRBJ2-5, the CDR3 gives the full variable domain: EAGVAQSPRYKIIEKRQSVAFWCNPISGHATLYWYQQILGQGPKLLIQFQNNGVVDDSQLPKDRFSAERLKGVDSTLKIQPAKLEDSAVYLCASTPRAGGLGETQYFGPGTRLLVL.

This clone was recorded once. A read error may produce the germline difference seen at one junction end. Other DNA sequences in the sample encode the same CDR3. This chain links TRBV5-6 with TRBJ1-1, with D unresolved. Germline V gives CDR1 SGHDT, CDR2 YYEEEE. This CDR3 spans 13 amino acids. The CDR3 loop reads CASSSAVVTEAFF. CDR3 DNA sequence: TGTGCCAGCAGCTCCGCCGTAGTCACTGAAGCCTTCTTT.

The genes are TRBV5-1 and TRBJ1-2; no clear D. The ends were cut back, 5 bases at V and 5 bases at J, with 16 bases in the middle. Germline lookup yields CDR1 SGHRS and CDR2 YFSETQ. The CDR3 sequence is 14 residues long. The CDR3 nucleotides read TGCGCCAGCAGTCCCGGGGAGGCCCGATATGGCTACACCTTC. This translates into CASSPGEARYGYTF.

The V and J genes are TRBV5-5 and TRBJ2-7; the match to TRBD2 covers 10 bases. The germline gives CDR1 SGHKS, CDR2 YYEKEE (reference sequence). The junction had 5 bases not matched to a gene; V was cut back by 0 bases and J by 2 bases. This CDR3 spans 16 amino acids. The CDR3 nucleotides read TGTGCCAGCAGCTTGGATGTGGGGACTAGCGCCTACGAGCAGTACTTC. Translated: CASSLDVGTSAYEQYF.

This clone was seen a few times. This rearrangement joins TRBV2 to TRBJ1-1, with TRBD1 identical over 7 bases. CDR3 size: 16 residues. V shed 6 bases and J 4 bases; nucleotides not matched to a gene: 14. Germline CDR1 is SNHLY and CDR2 is FYNNEI. CDR3 region: CASSADTTGVGTEAFF. The CDR3 bases are TGTGCCAGCAGCGCCGATACCACAGGGGTAGGCACTGAAGCTTTCTTT.

This clone came up once. This chain connects TRBV7-2 to TRBJ1-1; 10 bases map to TRBD1. With 5 bases clipped from V and 13 bases from J, the junction kept 7 bases outside the gene matches. CDR1 SGHTA and CDR2 FQGNSA come from the germline V gene. The CDR3 loop spans 12 amino acids. The CDR3 loop reads CASSRTGGSFFF. The CDR3 DNA follows: TGTGCCAGCAGCCGGACAGGGGGGAGTTTTTTCTTT. The full variable domain, in which reference TRBV7-2 and TRBJ1-1 provide the parts outside the CDR3, is GAGVSQSPSNKVTEKGKDVELRCDPISGHTALYWYRQSLGQGLEFLIYFQGNSAPDKSGLPSDRFSAERTGGSVSTLTIQRTQQEDSAVYLCASSRTGGSFFFGQGTRLTVV.

V gene TRBV21-1 combines with J gene TRBJ2-2; TRBD2, the D gene given by the table, was not confirmed from the DNA. TRBV21-1 constitutes a pseudogene. The CDR3 runs 24 residues. This CDR3 reads CASSKGPGLAGGPTALLNTGELFF. CDR3 nucleotide sequence: TGTGCCAGCAGCAAAGGGCCAGGACTAGCGGGGGGCCCCACGGCTCTTCTGAACACCGGGGAGCTGTTTTTT.

In this sample, this clone turned up a few times. The rearrangement uses TRBV6-5 and TRBJ1-1; D not resolved. Trimming stripped 6 bases from V and 11 bases from J, with 16 bases between. The germline V gene has CDR1 MNHEY and CDR2 SVGAGI. The CDR3 runs 12 residues. The DNA of the CDR3 is TGTGCCAGCAGCGTCAACCGGGATCCGGCTTTCTTT. Translation gives CASSVNRDPAFF.

The V and J genes are TRBV7-2 and TRBJ2-2, with a weak D call TRBD2 (6 bases). CDR1 is SGHTA and CDR2 is FQGNSA in the germline V gene. V was cut by 9 bases and J by 0 bases, with 11 bases left in between. The CDR3 sequence is 14 residues long. The chain's CDR3 is CASMGLANTGELFF. CDR3 coding DNA: TGTGCCAGTATGGGACTCGCGAACACCGGGGAGCTGTTTTTT.

This clone was seen only a few times. The V call is TRBV5-1, the J call TRBJ2-1, with D possibly TRBD1 on 6 matching bases. Germline CDR1 reads SGHRS; CDR2 reads YFSETQ. CDR3 length: 16 residues. V was trimmed by 4 bases and J by 0 bases, leaving 14 bases between them. CDR3 loop: CASSPQGQSSYNEQFF. The CDR3 DNA sequence: TGCGCCAGCAGCCCACAGGGACAATCCTCCTACAATGAGCAGTTCTTC.

The chain joins TRBV11-2 to TRBJ2-5; TRBD1 might be the D (6 bases). Germline lookup yields CDR1 SGHAT and CDR2 FQNNGV. The V gene lost 3 bases and the J gene lost 6 bases, with 11 bases spanning the gap. The CDR3 length is 13 residues. CDR3 DNA sequence: TGTGCCAGCAGCTTTGGGGACACCCAGACCCAGTACTTC. This encodes CASSFGDTQTQYF. Drawing the rest from reference TRBV11-2 and TRBJ2-5, the complete variable domain is EAGVAQSPRYKIIEKRQSVAFWCNPISGHATLYWYQQILGQGPKLLIQFQNNGVVDDSQLPKDRFSAERLKGVDSTLKIQPAKLEDSAVYLCASSFGDTQTQYFGPGTRLLVL.

The chain recombines TRBV7-8 with TRBJ1-2; no clear D. Germline CDR1 reads SGHVS; CDR2 reads FQNEAQ. The ends were cut back, 5 bases at V and 5 bases at J, with 18 bases in the middle. The CDR3 consists of 15 residues. CDR3 residues: CASSPRAGSSYGYTF. DNA for the CDR3: TGTGCCAGCAGCCCCCGGGCGGGGTCTTCTTATGGCTACACCTTC.

CDR3 in DNA: TGCGCCAGCGCCCGTAGCCAGGGGGCCGGCGAGACCCAGTACTTC. This translates into CASARSQGAGETQYF. The chain has TRBV5-1 and TRBJ2-5; 8 bases are a match to TRBD1. Unmatched junction bases numbered 13, after V lost 7 bases and J lost 5 bases. CDR3 length: 15 residues. The germline gives CDR1 SGHRS, CDR2 YFSETQ.

The chain is built from TRBV7-7 and TRBJ2-3; D possibly corresponds to TRBD1 (5 bases). Germline assignment: CDR1 SSHAT and CDR2 FNYEAQ (reference sequence). The CDR3 has 14 amino acids. Trimming removed 6 bases at V and 1 base at J, with 11 bases between. This chain's CDR3 is CASSRGSGTDTQYF. The DNA for the CDR3 is TGTGCCAGCAGTAGGGGTTCCGGCACAGATACGCAGTATTTT.

This chain connects TRBV4-1 to TRBJ1-2, with TRBD1 matching over 8 bases. The CDR3 sequence is 14 residues long. Germline CDR1 is MGHRA and CDR2 is YSYEKL. Unmatched junction bases numbered 3, after V lost 1 base and J lost 5 bases. The CDR3 DNA follows: TGCGCCAGCAGCCAAGCGGGACAGGAATATGGCTACACCTTC. It translates to CASSQAGQEYGYTF.

In its sample, this clone was seen once. CDR3 region: CASSPRGSGELFF. DNA of the CDR3: TGTGCCAGCAGCCCGAGGGGGTCCGGGGAGCTGTTTTTT. The chain joins TRBV5-8 to TRBJ2-2; D is possibly TRBD1 (6 bases). Germline V gene lookup returns CDR1 SGHTS and CDR2 YDEGEE. This CDR3 region has 13 residues. V was pared by 4 bases and J by 6 bases, with 10 bases between.

This clone was seen more than once but under ten times. The V gene is TRBV9, the J gene TRBJ1-2; perhaps TRBD1 as D (6 bases). In germline, CDR1 is SGDLS, CDR2 YYNGEE. V was cut by 0 bases and J by 5 bases, with 11 bases left in between. The CDR3 is 14 amino acids. CDR3 coding DNA: TGTGCCAGCAGCGTAGATACAGGGCAATATGGCTACACCTTC. As protein: CASSVDTGQYGYTF.

The rearrangement links TRBV5-1 to TRBJ1-5; D is unresolved. The germline CDR1 and CDR2 sequences are SGHRS and YFSETQ. Trimming left V 4 bases short and J 7 bases short, with 18 bases between. The CDR3 consists of 15 residues. CDR3 region: CASSAQGVEGQPQHF. The CDR3, as DNA: TGCGCCAGCAGCGCCCAAGGAGTGGAAGGCCAGCCCCAGCATTTT.

This clone was picked up a small number of times. The chain carries TRBV18 and TRBJ1-2; D not resolved. The CDR3 consists of 14 residues. V shed 0 bases and J shed 2 bases, with 7 bases lying between them. Germline CDR1 reads KGHSH; CDR2 reads LQKENI. The CDR3: CASSPPQKNYGYTF. The DNA for the CDR3 is TGTGCCAGCTCACCACCCCAGAAGAACTATGGCTACACCTTC.

A remark on this clone: Other DNA sequences in this sample translate to the same CDR3. The V gene is TRBV4-1, the J gene TRBJ2-7; D is possibly TRBD2 (5 bases). V dropped 4 bases and J dropped 1 base, with 11 bases sitting between them. In germline, CDR1 is MGHRA, CDR2 YSYEKL. The CDR3 runs 14 residues. The CDR3 region is CASSPQPGSYEQYF. CDR3 sequence (DNA): TGCGCCAGCAGCCCCCAGCCGGGGTCCTACGAGCAGTACTTC.

V is TRBV11-1 and J is TRBJ2-7; TRBD2 is a possible D gene (5 bases). Trimming took 5 bases from V and 5 from J, leaving 16 bases between them. The CDR3 totals 14 residues. Germline values: CDR1 SGHAT, CDR2 FQDESV (reference sequence). The chain's CDR3 is CASSRLLGADEQYF. In nucleotides, the CDR3 is TGTGCCAGCAGCCGTCTACTCGGAGCGGACGAGCAGTACTTC.

The chain's CDR3 is CASSLGKGLAGESYEQYF. CDR3 DNA sequence: TGTGCCAGCAGCTTGGGAAAGGGCCTAGCGGGGGAATCCTACGAGCAGTACTTC. This chain connects TRBV5-4 to TRBJ2-7; TRBD2 matches at 10 bases. Looked up from germline, CDR1 is SGHNT and CDR2 is YYREEE (reference sequence). The CDR3 runs to 18 residues. The V and J ends lost 0 bases and 1 base, in that order; junction bases with no gene match: 10.

This clone was recorded once. The chain has TRBV5-4 and TRBJ1-4, with 10 bases fitting TRBD1. Germline V gene lookup returns CDR1 SGHNT and CDR2 YYREEE (reference sequence). The CDR3 loop spans 15 amino acids. V trimming: 2 bases; J trimming: 8 bases; junction bases outside the gene matches: 6. CDR3 in amino acids: CASSFGGTGDEKLFF. For the CDR3, the DNA is TGTGCCAGCAGCTTTGGCGGGACAGGGGACGAAAAACTGTTTTTT.

CDR3 region: CASGLVLGANRGGNQPQHF. The CDR3 nucleotides are TGTGCTAGTGGTTTGGTACTTGGGGCGAATAGAGGTGGCAATCAGCCCCAGCATTTT. The chain combines TRBV12-5 with TRBJ1-5; D may be TRBD1 (5 bases). Germline V lookup: CDR1 LGHNT, CDR2 FRNRAP. CDR3 length: 19 residues. Trimming shortened V by 0 bases and J by 2 bases, and 20 bases separated the two germline ends.

This clone was observed once. V and J are TRBV10-1 and TRBJ1-5; D may be TRBD1 (5 bases). Trimming shortened V by 7 bases and J by 0 bases, and 16 bases separated the two germline ends. The CDR3 consists of 16 residues. Germline CDR1 and CDR2: WNHNN and SYGVQD (reference sequence). CDR3 coding DNA: TGCGCCAGCACCCCCCGGGGACTCCCTAGCAATCAGCCCCAGCATTTT. It yields the protein CASTPRGLPSNQPQHF.